The 4 T cell receptor beta chains below were found in one sample sequenced in a study of blood T cell repertoires in COVID-19. Profiled with immunoSEQ multiplex PCR; TCRdb holds only in-frame clones, not every one. The sample consists of some 89,000 clones, roughly three quarters of them appearing once. The sample was peripheral blood. All receptors come from a man between 65 and 79 years old with acute or convalescent COVID-19.

The rearrangement joins TRBV2 to TRBJ2-3; TRBD2 is a possible D gene (5 bases). With 5 bases removed from V and 9 bases from J, the gap between germline ends came to 18 bases. The germline gives CDR1 SNHLY, CDR2 FYNNEI. The CDR3 spans 14 residues. This CDR3 is CASSSGLDPPTQYF. The CDR3 coding sequence is TGTGCCAGCAGTTCCGGACTGGACCCGCCCACGCAGTATTTT.

V gene TRBV4-1 combines with J gene TRBJ1-5; TRBD1 agrees at 8 bases. The CDR3 sequence is 16 residues long. Germline V lookup: CDR1 MGHRA, CDR2 YSYEKL. Trimming took 3 bases from V and 0 from J; bases not matched to a gene: 4. CDR3 amino acids: CASSHDDRGSNQPQHF. The DNA of the CDR3 is TGCGCCAGCAGCCACGATGACAGGGGTAGCAATCAGCCCCAGCATTTT.

The chain couples TRBV28 to TRBJ2-6; D gene uncertain. Looked up from germline, CDR1 is MDHEN and CDR2 is SYDVKM. Between the trimmed V and J ends, which lost 2 bases and 4 bases, there was a span of 15 bases. This CDR3 has 17 amino acids. The CDR3 loop reads CASSLKRAPAGANVLTF. The CDR3 DNA reads TGTGCCAGCAGTTTAAAACGAGCGCCGGCGGGGGCCAACGTCCTGACTTTC.

V usage is TRBV19 and J usage is TRBJ1-1; 7 nucleotides match TRBD1. The CDR3 totals 14 residues. Trimming at V came to 5 bases and at J to 6 bases, leaving 9 bases not matched to a gene. In germline, CDR1 is LNHDA, CDR2 SQIVND (reference sequence). The CDR3 reads CASSGDRVVSEAFF. In DNA, the CDR3 is TGTGCCAGTAGTGGGGACAGAGTAGTCTCTGAAGCTTTCTTT.